This is a list of T cell receptor beta chains from one sample in a study of OX40 agonist ivuxolimab in advanced cancers. Profiling relied on immunoSEQ multiplex PCR, and the TCRdb table lists in-frame clones only, not all of them. The table shows 60,000 or so clones, with 90% to 95% occurring only once. The sequences come from CD4+ or CD8+ T cells sorted from blood, collected in a trial of the OX40 agonist ivuxolimab. Receptor source: an adult with an advanced solid tumor such as melanoma, head and neck, liver or kidney cancer. Each CDR3 is given with its conserved first and last residue. A D gene is named only where the DNA matches it firmly. Clone size is stated in some rows and not others, as once, few, many or a class when expanded.

v_call	clone_size	d_call	j_call	cdr3_aa	cdr3_nt
TRBV2	NA	NA	TRBJ2-3	CASTPLLREKGDTQYF	TGTGCCAGCACCCCCCTCCTACGGGAGAAAGGAGATACGCAGTATTTT
TRBV23-1	NA	NA	TRBJ2-4	CASLGRGLAKNIQYF	TGCGCCAGTTTAGGGAGGGGGCTAGCCAAAAACATTCAGTACTTC
TRBV10-3	NA	TRBD1	TRBJ2-7	CAISGVWTGPSYEQYF	TGTGCCATCAGTGGGGTTTGGACAGGTCCCTCCTACGAGCAGTACTTC
TRBV7-6	once	TRBD2	TRBJ2-1	CASSSTSGVSYNEQFF	TGTGCCAGCAGCTCGACTAGCGGCGTCTCCTACAATGAGCAGTTCTTC
TRBV7-9	NA	NA	TRBJ1-2	CASSLEGVAMGRYTF	TGTGCCAGCAGCTTAGAGGGGGTAGCGATGGGCCGCTACACCTTC
TRBV6-7	NA	TRBD1	TRBJ1-5	CASSYTMPRDRVIGRGQPQHF	TGTGCCAGCAGTTACACCATGCCTCGGGACAGGGTGATAGGACGGGGTCAGCCCCAGCATTTT
TRBV28	NA	NA	TRBJ1-1	CASSWRGFPEAFF	TGTGCCAGCAGTTGGCGAGGGTTTCCTGAAGCTTTCTTT
TRBV7-9	NA	NA	TRBJ1-4	CASSLGLDREKLFF	TGTGCCAGCAGCTTAGGCTTGGATAGGGAAAAACTGTTTTTT
TRBV7-9	NA	NA	TRBJ1-1	CASSPMMQENTEAFF	TGTGCCAGCAGCCCCATGATGCAAGAAAACACTGAAGCTTTCTTT
TRBV27	NA	NA	TRBJ2-6	CASRGGANVLTF	TGTGCCAGCCGGGGGGGGGCCAACGTCCTGACTTTC
TRBV5-1	NA	TRBD1	TRBJ1-3	CASSLGQGSNTIYF	TGCGCCAGCAGCTTGGGACAGGGGTCAAACACCATATATTTT
TRBV11-2	NA	NA	TRBJ2-7	CASSLGPARVVTYEQYF	TGTGCCAGCAGCTTAGGGCCGGCCAGGGTGGTGACCTACGAGCAGTACTTC
TRBV19	NA	TRBD2	TRBJ2-1	CASSEFALAGIYNEQFF	TGTGCCAGTAGTGAGTTCGCGCTAGCGGGAATATACAATGAGCAGTTCTTC
TRBV21-1	NA	NA	TRBJ2-5	CASSMMVASGSFWRPKTQYF	NA
TRBV10-3	few	TRBD2	TRBJ2-1	CAANSGSMNEQFF	TGTGCCGCCAATAGCGGGAGCATGAATGAGCAGTTCTTC
TRBV7-7	NA	NA	TRBJ2-1	CASSSQTVGIDEQFF	TGTGCTAGCAGCAGCCAGACGGTAGGAATTGATGAGCAGTTCTTC
TRBV5-4	NA	TRBD2	TRBJ2-7	CASSPGTSGHSYEQYF	TGTGCCAGCAGCCCCGGGACTAGCGGGCACTCCTACGAGCAGTACTTC
TRBV4-1	NA	NA	TRBJ2-2	CASSQVGGSTGELFF	TGCGCCAGCAGCCAAGTTGGAGGGTCGACCGGGGAGCTGTTTTTT
TRBV7-9	NA	NA	TRBJ2-7	CASSLEGRTDEQYF	TGTGCCAGCAGCTTAGAGGGTAGAACGGACGAGCAGTACTTC
TRBV19	NA	NA	TRBJ2-3	CASSILWGTKEITDTQYF	TGTGCCAGTAGTATATTATGGGGGACCAAGGAGATCACAGATACGCAGTATTTT
TRBV11-3	NA	NA	TRBJ2-7	CASSSRDRHPREQYF	TGTGCCAGCAGCTCACGTGACAGGCATCCCCGCGAGCAGTACTTC